By sample fraction, the clone carrying this T cell receptor beta chain is medium-sized (0.01 to 0.1%). Its antigen is as yet unknown. These data are taken from a study of metastatic and nonmetastatic thyroid tumors. Overall study: A comparison of repertoires was made across blood and tumor or nodule tissue from malignant and benign thyroid patients.

As processed by the authors: For papillary thyroid cancer, a distant-metastasis classifier was constructed from CDR3 differences observed across clinicopathological groups. MiXCR reprocessed the PCR reads for TCRdb. The V and J calls and clone size are TCRdb's, not the authors'. The sample consists of 25,000 to 35,000 clones, 15% to 20% of them appearing once. This CDR3 is built from 16 residues. The V end was cut by 9 bases, the J end by 6 bases, with 27 bases between. Thyroid surgery was performed in patients who had received no treatment beforehand. Findings of the study overall: Reportedly, malignant thyroid tumors had significantly higher TCR beta diversity than benign nodules, in blood and tumor.

The sequenced sample consisted of blood. The rearrangement uses TRBV12-3 or TRBV12-4 and TRBJ2-7; D may correspond to TRBD1 or TRBD2 (6 bases each). This TCR was sampled from a female donor with papillary thyroid cancer or a benign thyroid nodule (not recorded which). Some clones in this sample may be carry-over from other donors' samples. In DNA, the CDR3 is TGTGCCAGTACTGAAATCGGGACACCGACGCGGGGCGAGCAGTACTTC. This encodes CASTEIGTPTRGEQYF.